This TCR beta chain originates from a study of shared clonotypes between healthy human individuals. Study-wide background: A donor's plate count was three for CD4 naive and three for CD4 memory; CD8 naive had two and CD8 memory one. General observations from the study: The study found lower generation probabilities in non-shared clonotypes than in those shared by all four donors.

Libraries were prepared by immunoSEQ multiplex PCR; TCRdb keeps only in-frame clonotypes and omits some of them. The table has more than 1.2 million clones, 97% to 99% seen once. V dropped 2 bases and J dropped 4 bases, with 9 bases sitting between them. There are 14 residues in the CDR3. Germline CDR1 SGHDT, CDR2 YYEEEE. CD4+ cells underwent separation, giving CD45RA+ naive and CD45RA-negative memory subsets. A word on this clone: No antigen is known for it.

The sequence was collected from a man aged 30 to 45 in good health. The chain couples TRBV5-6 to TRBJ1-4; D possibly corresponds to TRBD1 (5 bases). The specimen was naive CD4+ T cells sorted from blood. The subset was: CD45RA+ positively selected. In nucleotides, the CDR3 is TGTGCCAGCAGCTTCAGGGCCCTTAATGAAAAACTGTTTTTT. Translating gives CASSFRALNEKLFF.